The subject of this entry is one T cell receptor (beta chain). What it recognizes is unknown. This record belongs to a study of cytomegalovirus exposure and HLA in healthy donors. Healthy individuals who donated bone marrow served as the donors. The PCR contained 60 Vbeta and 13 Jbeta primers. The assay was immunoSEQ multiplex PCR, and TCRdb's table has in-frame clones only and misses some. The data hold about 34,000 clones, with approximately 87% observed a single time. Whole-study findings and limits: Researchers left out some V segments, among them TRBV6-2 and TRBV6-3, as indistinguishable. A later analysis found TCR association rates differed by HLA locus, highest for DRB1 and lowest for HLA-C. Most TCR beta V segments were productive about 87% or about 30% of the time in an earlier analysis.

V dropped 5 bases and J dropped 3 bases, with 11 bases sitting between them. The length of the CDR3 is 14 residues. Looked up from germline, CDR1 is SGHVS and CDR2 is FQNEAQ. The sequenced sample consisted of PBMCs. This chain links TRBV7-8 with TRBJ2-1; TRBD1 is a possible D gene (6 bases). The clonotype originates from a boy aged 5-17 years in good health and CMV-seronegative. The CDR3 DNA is TGTGCCAGCAGCACCCGACAGGTCTACAATGAGCAGTTCTTC. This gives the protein CASSTRQVYNEQFF. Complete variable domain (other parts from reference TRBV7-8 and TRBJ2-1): GAGVSQSPRYKVAKRGQDVALRCDPISGHVSLFWYQQALGQGPEFLTYFQNEAQLDKSGLPSDRFFAERPEGSVSTLKIQRTQQEDSAVYLCASSTRQVYNEQFFGPGTRLTVL.